This passage covers 14 T cell receptor beta chains from one sample sequenced in a study of a mutant IDH1 vaccine in newly diagnosed glioma. The time point denotes: week 11, during vaccination. Vaccination comprised doses that each held 300 ug of mutant IDH1 20-mer peptide, plus topical imiquimod. The table came from immunoSEQ multiplex PCR; TCRdb's copy has only in-frame clones and leaves some out. The data hold about 40,000 clones, with roughly 84% observed a single time. Their antigens are not known. The sample consisted of PBMCs, taken from a glioma patient whose treatment included an IDH1 peptide vaccine. The receptors shown here come from a man aged 35-49 years with glioma.

The chain joins TRBV5-1 to TRBJ1-1; possible D gene TRBD1, 5 bases. This CDR3 has 13 residues. Germline CDR1 is SGHRS and CDR2 is YFSETQ. V was pared by 5 bases and J by 0 bases, with 8 bases between. The chain's CDR3 is CASRQTVNTEAFF. CDR3 bases: TGCGCCAGCAGACAGACAGTGAACACTGAAGCTTTCTTT.

J is TRBJ1-5 and V is TRBV7-9, with 8 bases matching TRBD1. Trimming removed 4 bases from V and 7 bases from J; junction bases left unmatched: 3. The V gene's germline CDR1 is SEHNR and CDR2 FQNEAQ (reference sequence). This CDR3 has 13 amino acids. Written as DNA, the CDR3 is TGTGCCAGCAGCTCACAGGGGGTACAGCCCCAGCATTTT. Translating gives CASSSQGVQPQHF.

This chain links TRBV5-1 with TRBJ2-7; 9 bases are a match to TRBD1. V lost 2 bases to trimming and J lost 2 bases; unmatched junction nucleotides: 14. CDR1 and CDR2 (germline): SGHRS, YFSETQ. The CDR3 consists of 18 residues. Written as DNA, the CDR3 is TGCGCCAGCAGCTTCCCCACGAAACCACAGGGGGCTACCTACGAGCAGTACTTC. As protein: CASSFPTKPQGATYEQYF.

The V and J genes are TRBV5-1 and TRBJ1-1; tentative D call: TRBD1 (6 bases). Germline-derived CDR1 and CDR2 are SGHRS and YFSETQ. Trimming removed 5 bases from V and 1 base from J, with 15 bases in between. The CDR3 runs to 15 residues. CDR3 loop: CASRVGRGSNTEAFF. In nucleotides, the CDR3 is TGCGCCAGCAGAGTAGGCAGGGGCTCGAACACTGAAGCTTTCTTT.

The J gene is TRBJ1-1, the V gene TRBV6-6, with TRBD1 identical over 8 bases. The CDR3 sequence is 13 residues long. Germline V gene lookup returns CDR1 MNHNY and CDR2 SVGAGI (reference sequence). V was clipped by 7 bases and J by 4 bases; unmatched bases: 5. The CDR3 reads CASIRGQRTEAFF. The CDR3 coding sequence is TGTGCCAGCATCAGGGGGCAGCGCACTGAAGCTTTCTTT.

The sample holds a few counts of this clone. The chain couples TRBV10-3 to TRBJ2-3; 7 bases map to TRBD2. CDR1 and CDR2 (germline): ENHRY, SYGVKD. The CDR3 is 15 residues long. The V and J ends lost 3 bases and 4 bases, in that order; junction bases with no gene match: 7. As DNA, the CDR3 is TGTGCCATCAGTGACCGGGACTACTTATCAGATACGCAGTATTTT. It translates to CAISDRDYLSDTQYF.

Remarks on this clone: The junction departs from germline at one end; a sequencing error may be responsible. The chain has TRBV9 and TRBJ1-2; D is unresolved. This CDR3 has 11 residues. The germline CDR1 and CDR2 sequences are SGDLS and YYNGEE. CDR3 protein: CASSPEGPRAF. CDR3 coding DNA: TGTGCCAGCAGTCCCGAAGGGCCTCGCGCCTTC.

The rearrangement links TRBV27 to TRBJ2-7; D not resolved. CDR3 size: 14 residues. From germline, CDR1 is MNHEY and CDR2 SMNVEV (reference sequence). The V end lost 5 bases, the J end lost 0 bases, and 11 bases lay between the germline ends. Here the CDR3 reads CASSPRRNSYEQYF. CDR3 sequence (DNA): TGTGCCAGCAGTCCCCGACGGAACTCCTACGAGCAGTACTTC.

This chain joins TRBV19 and TRBJ1-5, with D unresolved. With 1 base removed from V and 2 bases from J, the gap between germline ends came to 6 bases. The germline V gene encodes CDR1 LNHDA and CDR2 SQIVND (reference sequence). The CDR3 is made up of 14 amino acids. The CDR3 sequence is CASSIASGNQPQHF. The CDR3 bases are TGTGCCAGTAGTATAGCATCAGGCAATCAGCCCCAGCATTTT.

The rearrangement links TRBV19 to TRBJ1-2, with D hard to call. CDR3 size: 14 residues. Looked up from germline, CDR1 is LNHDA and CDR2 is SQIVND (reference sequence). V gave up 6 bases and J gave up 8 bases, with 19 bases separating them. CDR3 nucleotide sequence: TGTGCCAGTAGACCTCGAGGAGGAAATACAGGCTACACCTTC. It encodes CASRPRGGNTGYTF.

This sequence joins TRBV5-6 and TRBJ2-4; no clear D gene. The germline CDR1 and CDR2 sequences are SGHDT and YYEEEE. CDR3 length equals 16 residues. V was clipped by 0 bases and J by 0 bases, with 10 bases between them. The CDR3 nucleotides read TGTGCCAGCAGCTTGGAGAGGCAACTAGCCAAAAACATTCAGTACTTC. Amino acids: CASSLERQLAKNIQYF. The variable domain in full, with the rest retrieved from reference TRBV5-6 and TRBJ2-4, is DAGVTQSPTHLIKTRGQQVTLRCSPKSGHDTVSWYQQALGQGPQFIFQYYEEEERQRGNFPDRFSGHQFPNYSSELNVNALLLGDSALYLCASSLERQLAKNIQYFGAGTRLSVL.

This sequence joins TRBV25-1 and TRBJ2-5; D unresolved. The germline CDR1 and CDR2 sequences are MGHDK and SYGVNS. V was pared by 3 bases and J by 1 base, with 6 bases between. The CDR3 contains 13 residues. In DNA form, the CDR3 reads TGTGCCAGCAGTGACCCCAGCCAAGAGACCCAGTACTTC. Translating it yields CASSDPSQETQYF.

The chain combines TRBV6-5 with TRBJ1-1; D is unclear. Germline lookup yields CDR1 MNHEY and CDR2 SVGAGI. The length of the CDR3 is 14 residues. The V and J ends lost 5 bases and 0 bases respectively, with 10 bases between them. CDR3: CASSRTQMNTEAFF. CDR3 DNA: TGTGCCAGCAGTAGGACTCAGATGAACACTGAAGCTTTCTTT.

CDR3 in DNA: TGTGCCAGCAGCCGGTATTTAGAGCAGTACTTC. Protein: CASSRYLEQYF. The chain combines TRBV11-2 with TRBJ2-7; D not resolved. The CDR3 is made up of 11 amino acids. Germline CDR1 reads SGHAT; CDR2 reads FQNNGV. V gave up 5 bases and J gave up 7 bases, with 9 bases separating them.